Only a few counts were recorded for the clone carrying this TCR beta chain. Antigen: not known. The data stem from a study of T-cell memory formation after mild COVID-19. cDNA libraries for TCR alpha and TCR beta, carrying sample barcodes and UMIs, came from 5'RACE with constant-segment primers. TCRdb reanalysed the 5' RACE reads using MiXCR and keeps one entry per CDR3 protein. Of around 510,000 distinct CDR3 sequences listed, less than 25% are singletons. The CDR3 contains 14 residues. V dropped 6 bases and J dropped 8 bases, with 19 bases sitting between them. Overall study findings and caveats: The finding that pre-infection memory included some responding clones suggested that cross-reactive memory joined. CD4/CD8 balance characterized clones contracting day 15 to 85, and CD4+ skew characterized later expanders. Second-wave clones peaking on day 37 lacked confirmed SARS-CoV-2 specificity.

The clonotype was recovered from an adult woman who had mild COVID-19 (a few samples of this study predate the infection). Cell type and time point are not known. The sample taken for sequencing was PBMCs or a T cell subset sorted from them (not recorded which). The V gene is TRBV12-3 or TRBV12-4, the J gene TRBJ1-2, with D hard to call. DNA for the CDR3: TGTGCCAGCAGACCCACCCCGGGTTCGAGGGGCTACACCTTC. This sequence encodes CASRPTPGSRGYTF.